The rows below give T cell receptor beta chains drawn from one sample of a study of regulatory T cells in long-lasting Graves disease. Each CDR3 protein gets one entry after TCRdb re-called the multiplex PCR reads with MiXCR. This table has around 400,000 distinct CDR3 sequences, roughly 20% appearing once. The material was peripheral blood mononuclear cells (PBMCs), obtained when the disease was refractory, from a patient treated with antithyroid drugs. Every receptor here comes from a woman between 35 and 50 years old with Graves disease. Each CDR3 is given with its conserved first and last residue.

V gene	J gene	CDR3 protein
TRBV27	TRBJ2-3	CASSPHAGVRDTQYF
TRBV29-1	TRBJ1-1	CSGLYTEAFF
TRBV28	TRBJ2-7	CASRHPSGRSVWYEQYF
TRBV2	TRBJ2-7	CASSEAPFYEQYF
TRBV12-3/TRBV12-4	TRBJ2-7	CASSKGEGYEQYF
TRBV5-5	TRBJ1-4	CASSNTGTGVLTNEKLFF
TRBV11-2	TRBJ1-5	CASSPRTGPNNQPQHF
TRBV30	TRBJ2-5	CAWSRASGGVRETQYF
TRBV15	TRBJ2-3	CATSRGPIAGRVTQYF
TRBV28	TRBJ2-4	CASSSDRTDRTVAKNIQYF
TRBV4-1	TRBJ2-4	CASSQPGRDRIRGIQYF
TRBV12-3/TRBV12-4	TRBJ2-6	CASSGEFSGANVLTF
TRBV12-3/TRBV12-4	TRBJ1-1	CASSFNTEAFF
TRBV5-8	TRBJ2-7	CASSSDFWGEQYF
TRBV20-1	TRBJ2-7	CSATPRYEQYF